The entry that follows covers one T cell receptor beta chain sequence. Antigen unknown. This same CDR3 is encoded by further DNA sequences in the sample. In the PCR, 60 Vbeta and 13 Jbeta primers were used. Sequencing used immunoSEQ multiplex PCR; TCRdb keeps in-frame clones, though not all of them. The sample shows roughly 120,000 clones, about three quarters of them seen only once. The V and J ends lost 6 bases and 2 bases, in that order; junction bases with no gene match: 4. Germline CDR1 is SNHLY and CDR2 is FYNNEI. The CDR3 sequence is 14 residues long. The data derive from a study of cytomegalovirus exposure and HLA in healthy donors. The wider study: A prior analysis found about 110 million unique TCR beta sequences from approximately 200 million T cells.

Study findings and constraints: In a later analysis, a genetic analysis reported fewer productive-TCR N-insertions in an Asian-associated ancestry cluster than the cohort average. Sequencing likely caused a cluster of highly shared sequence variants. The investigators catalogued 150 to 200 TCR beta chains as cytomegalovirus-associated.

V and J are TRBV2 and TRBJ2-7; TRBD1 aligns across 10 bases. The sequence derives from a woman in her 40s in good health and CMV-seropositive. Material for sequencing was PBMCs. CDR3 coding DNA: TGTGCCAGCAGCCCGGGACAGGGGCCCTACGAGCAGTACTTC. Its translation is CASSPGQGPYEQYF.